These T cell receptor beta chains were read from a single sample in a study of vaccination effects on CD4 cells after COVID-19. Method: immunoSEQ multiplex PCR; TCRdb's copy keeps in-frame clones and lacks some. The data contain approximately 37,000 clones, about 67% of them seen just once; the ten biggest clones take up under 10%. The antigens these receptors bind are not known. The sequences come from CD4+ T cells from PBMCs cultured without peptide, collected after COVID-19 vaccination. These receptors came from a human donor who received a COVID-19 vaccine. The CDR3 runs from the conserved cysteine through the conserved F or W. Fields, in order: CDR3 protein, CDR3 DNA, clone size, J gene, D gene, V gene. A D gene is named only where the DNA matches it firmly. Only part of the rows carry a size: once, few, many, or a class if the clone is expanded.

cdr3_aa: CASSQVSGGYNEQFF
cdr3_nt: TGTGCCAGCAGCCAGGTTTCCGGGGGATACAATGAGCAGTTCTTC
clone_size: NA
j_call: TRBJ2-1
d_call: NA
v_call: TRBV3-1/TRBV3-2

cdr3_aa: CASIGPRSPSKGSYNEQFF
cdr3_nt: TGTGCCAGCATTGGCCCCCGCTCCCCTAGCAAGGGCTCCTACAATGAGCAGTTCTTC
clone_size: NA
j_call: TRBJ2-1
d_call: NA
v_call: TRBV3-1/TRBV3-2

cdr3_aa: CASSQDRDYEQYF
cdr3_nt: TGTGCCAGCAGCCAAGACAGGGACTACGAGCAGTACTTC
clone_size: NA
j_call: TRBJ2-7
d_call: TRBD1
v_call: TRBV6-5

cdr3_aa: CASSIGWRIRQAVGQPQHF
cdr3_nt: TGTGCCAGTAGTATAGGGTGGAGGATCCGACAGGCAGTGGGGCAGCCCCAGCATTTT
clone_size: few
j_call: TRBJ1-5
d_call: NA
v_call: TRBV19

cdr3_aa: CASSLDSYTEAFF
cdr3_nt: TGTGCCAGCAGTTTGGACAGTTACACTGAAGCTTTCTTT
clone_size: NA
j_call: TRBJ1-1
d_call: NA
v_call: TRBV6-5

cdr3_aa: CASSLEGVAGGQETQYF
cdr3_nt: TGTGCCAGCAGCTTAGAGGGAGTAGCGGGGGGCCAAGAGACCCAGTACTTC
clone_size: medium-sized
j_call: TRBJ2-5
d_call: TRBD2
v_call: TRBV11-2

cdr3_aa: CASSLGGQGQNIQYF
cdr3_nt: TGTGCCAGCAGCTTGGGAGGACAGGGCCAAAACATTCAGTACTTC
clone_size: NA
j_call: TRBJ2-4
d_call: TRBD1
v_call: TRBV5-4

cdr3_aa: CASSYPRGGSYNEQFF
cdr3_nt: TGTGCCAGCAGTTACCCAAGGGGCGGATCCTACAATGAGCAGTTCTTC
clone_size: NA
j_call: TRBJ2-1
d_call: NA
v_call: TRBV6-5

cdr3_aa: CASSATAQTNEKLFF
cdr3_nt: TGTGCCAGCAGTGCGACGGCACAGACTAATGAAAAACTGTTTTTT
clone_size: NA
j_call: TRBJ1-4
d_call: NA
v_call: TRBV6-6

cdr3_aa: CAWRLRGGDYGYTF
cdr3_nt: TGTGCCTGGAGGTTAAGGGGGGGGGACTATGGCTACACCTTC
clone_size: NA
j_call: TRBJ1-2
d_call: NA
v_call: TRBV30

cdr3_aa: CASSSKRGSGLVNSNEQFF
cdr3_nt: TGTGCCAGCAGCAGCAAACGAGGCTCGGGACTAGTCAACTCCAATGAGCAGTTCTTC
clone_size: NA
j_call: TRBJ2-1
d_call: NA
v_call: TRBV21-1

cdr3_aa: CASSPVQGKSTGELFF
cdr3_nt: TGTGCCAGCTCCCCCGTACAGGGGAAGTCGACCGGGGAGCTGTTTTTT
clone_size: few
j_call: TRBJ2-2
d_call: TRBD1
v_call: TRBV18

cdr3_aa: CASSPPISGANVLTF
cdr3_nt: TGCGCCAGCAGCCCCCCCATCTCTGGGGCCAACGTCCTGACTTTC
clone_size: NA
j_call: TRBJ2-6
d_call: NA
v_call: TRBV5-1

cdr3_aa: CSAGDNAQETQYF
cdr3_nt: TGCAGCGCTGGGGACAATGCCCAAGAGACCCAGTACTTC
clone_size: NA
j_call: TRBJ2-5
d_call: NA
v_call: TRBV29-1

cdr3_aa: CASSRSGQGAGEQYF
cdr3_nt: TGTGCCAGCAGCCGCAGTGGACAGGGGGCAGGGGAGCAGTACTTC
clone_size: NA
j_call: TRBJ2-7
d_call: TRBD1
v_call: TRBV3-1/TRBV3-2

cdr3_aa: CASSEGAKNYGYTF
cdr3_nt: TGCGCCAGCAGTGAGGGGGCGAAGAACTATGGCTACACCTTC
clone_size: NA
j_call: TRBJ1-2
d_call: NA
v_call: TRBV10-2

cdr3_aa: CASSQVGNTEAFF
cdr3_nt: TGTGCCAGCAGCCAGGTGGGGAACACTGAAGCTTTCTTT
clone_size: NA
j_call: TRBJ1-1
d_call: NA
v_call: TRBV3-1/TRBV3-2

cdr3_aa: CASSPTPGQGVGYTF
cdr3_nt: TGTGCCAGCAGCCCTACCCCGGGACAGGGTGTTGGCTACACCTTC
clone_size: NA
j_call: TRBJ1-2
d_call: TRBD1
v_call: TRBV14

cdr3_aa: CASSVDNGSPLHF
cdr3_nt: TGTGCCAGTAGTGTCGACAATGGATCACCCCTCCACTTT
clone_size: NA
j_call: TRBJ1-6
d_call: NA
v_call: TRBV19

cdr3_aa: CASSLAGGETQYF
cdr3_nt: TGTGCCAGCAGCTTAGCGGGAGGGGAGACCCAGTACTTC
clone_size: few
j_call: TRBJ2-5
d_call: TRBD2
v_call: TRBV7-2

cdr3_aa: CASSIGRFSSGANVLTF
cdr3_nt: TGTGCCAGCTCAATTGGACGGTTTAGCTCTGGGGCCAACGTCCTGACTTTC
clone_size: NA
j_call: TRBJ2-6
d_call: NA
v_call: TRBV18

cdr3_aa: CASSSAGTGSHEQYF
cdr3_nt: TGTGCCAGCAGTTCCGCCGGGACAGGGTCGCACGAGCAGTACTTC
clone_size: few
j_call: TRBJ2-7
d_call: TRBD1
v_call: TRBV28

cdr3_aa: CASSPIVTDTQYF
cdr3_nt: TGTGCCAGCAGCCCTATAGTAACAGATACGCAGTATTTT
clone_size: NA
j_call: TRBJ2-3
d_call: NA
v_call: TRBV12-3/TRBV12-4

cdr3_aa: CASSKKGTGTNEQFF
cdr3_nt: TGTGCCAGCAGCAAAAAAGGGACAGGCACAAATGAGCAGTTCTTC
clone_size: NA
j_call: TRBJ2-1
d_call: NA
v_call: TRBV21-1

cdr3_aa: CASSPNELSTDTQYF
cdr3_nt: TGTGCCAGCAGTCCCAATGAACTGAGCACAGATACGCAGTATTTT
clone_size: NA
j_call: TRBJ2-3
d_call: NA
v_call: TRBV6-5

cdr3_aa: CSVVGTGEYNEQFF
cdr3_nt: TGCAGCGTTGTTGGCACGGGGGAATACAATGAGCAGTTCTTC
clone_size: NA
j_call: TRBJ2-1
d_call: NA
v_call: TRBV29-1

cdr3_aa: CASSLEGYSYEQYF
cdr3_nt: TGTGCCAGCAGCTTGGAGGGGTACTCCTACGAGCAGTACTTC
clone_size: NA
j_call: TRBJ2-7
d_call: NA
v_call: TRBV7-8

cdr3_aa: CASSPYTGFKVTDTQYF
cdr3_nt: TGTGCCAGCAGCCCTTATACAGGGTTCAAGGTTACAGATACGCAGTATTTT
clone_size: NA
j_call: TRBJ2-3
d_call: NA
v_call: TRBV7-9

cdr3_aa: CASSQDSYSYNSPLHF
cdr3_nt: TGTGCCAGCAGCCAAGACAGTTACTCCTATAATTCACCCCTCCACTTT
clone_size: NA
j_call: TRBJ1-6
d_call: NA
v_call: TRBV3-1/TRBV3-2

cdr3_aa: CASSAPTPGTEAFF
cdr3_nt: TGTGCCAGCAGCGCCCCGACCCCCGGAACTGAAGCTTTCTTT
clone_size: NA
j_call: TRBJ1-1
d_call: NA
v_call: TRBV9

cdr3_aa: CASSIVWDLRSVNTEAFF
cdr3_nt: TGTGCCAGTAGTATAGTGTGGGATCTTAGATCCGTAAACACTGAAGCTTTCTTT
clone_size: few
j_call: TRBJ1-1
d_call: NA
v_call: TRBV19

cdr3_aa: CAWSVRGTDTQYF
cdr3_nt: TGTGCCTGGAGTGTACGCGGCACAGATACGCAGTATTTT
clone_size: NA
j_call: TRBJ2-3
d_call: NA
v_call: TRBV30

cdr3_aa: CASSRQGYTDTQYF
cdr3_nt: TGTGCCAGCAGTCGACAGGGGTACACAGATACGCAGTATTTT
clone_size: few
j_call: TRBJ2-3
d_call: TRBD1
v_call: TRBV2

cdr3_aa: CASSHPSGNTGELFF
cdr3_nt: TGTGCCAGCAGCCACCCTAGCGGAAACACCGGGGAGCTGTTTTTT
clone_size: NA
j_call: TRBJ2-2
d_call: TRBD2
v_call: TRBV5-4

cdr3_aa: CASSLGTVTYNEQFF
cdr3_nt: TGTGCCAGCAGCTTAGGGACGGTTACCTACAATGAGCAGTTCTTC
clone_size: NA
j_call: TRBJ2-1
d_call: NA
v_call: TRBV11-2

cdr3_aa: CASRANSLNTGELFF
cdr3_nt: TGTGCCAGCAGGGCCAACTCCTTGAACACCGGGGAGCTGTTTTTT
clone_size: NA
j_call: TRBJ2-2
d_call: NA
v_call: TRBV2

cdr3_aa: CASSLDWLSYEQYF
cdr3_nt: TGTGCCAGCAGCCTAGACTGGCTCTCCTACGAGCAGTACTTC
clone_size: NA
j_call: TRBJ2-7
d_call: NA
v_call: TRBV5-4

cdr3_aa: CASSQDPGLAGVGEQYF
cdr3_nt: TGCGCCAGCAGCCAAGACCCCGGACTAGCGGGAGTTGGGGAGCAGTACTTC
clone_size: NA
j_call: TRBJ2-7
d_call: TRBD2
v_call: TRBV4-1

cdr3_aa: CASSVGPTLDQPQHF
cdr3_nt: TGTGCCAGCAGCGTAGGTCCCACCCTCGATCAGCCCCAGCATTTT
clone_size: NA
j_call: TRBJ1-5
d_call: NA
v_call: TRBV9

cdr3_aa: CASSMDRDYGYTF
cdr3_nt: TGCGCCAGCAGCATGGACAGGGACTATGGCTACACCTTC
clone_size: NA
j_call: TRBJ1-2
d_call: TRBD1
v_call: TRBV5-1

cdr3_aa: CASSLRGTGGTEAFF
cdr3_nt: TGTGCCAGCAGCTTACGAGGGACAGGGGGCACTGAAGCTTTCTTT
clone_size: NA
j_call: TRBJ1-1
d_call: TRBD1
v_call: TRBV7-8

cdr3_aa: CASSQDPGTNTEAFF
cdr3_nt: TGCGCCAGCAGCCAAGATCCGGGGACGAACACTGAAGCTTTCTTT
clone_size: NA
j_call: TRBJ1-1
d_call: NA
v_call: TRBV4-1

cdr3_aa: CASSQGTNTGELFF
cdr3_nt: TGTGCCAGCAGCCAGGGTACGAACACCGGGGAGCTGTTTTTT
clone_size: NA
j_call: TRBJ2-2
d_call: NA
v_call: TRBV6-5

cdr3_aa: CANGGGSDPTNEKLFF
cdr3_nt: TGTGCCAACGGGGGGGGATCCGATCCTACTAATGAAAAACTGTTTTTT
clone_size: NA
j_call: TRBJ1-4
d_call: NA
v_call: TRBV7-9

cdr3_aa: CASSLRWGGEKLFF
cdr3_nt: TGCGCCAGCAGCTTGAGGTGGGGCGGGGAAAAACTGTTTTTT
clone_size: NA
j_call: TRBJ1-4
d_call: NA
v_call: TRBV5-1

cdr3_aa: CASSTDSAASGPQHF
cdr3_nt: TGTGCCAGCAGTACGGATTCGGCAGCCTCAGGGCCCCAGCATTTT
clone_size: NA
j_call: TRBJ1-5
d_call: NA
v_call: TRBV6-6

cdr3_aa: CASSLAGGRSYTF
cdr3_nt: TGTGCCAGCAGCCTAGCGGGGGGGAGAAGCTACACCTTC
clone_size: NA
j_call: TRBJ1-2
d_call: NA
v_call: TRBV21-1

cdr3_aa: CATSRGKRDEQYF
cdr3_nt: TGTGCCACCAGCAGAGGGAAACGGGACGAGCAGTACTTC
clone_size: once
j_call: TRBJ2-7
d_call: NA
v_call: TRBV15

cdr3_aa: CASSQDRLYGYTF
cdr3_nt: TGTGCCAGCAGCCAGGACAGACTCTATGGCTACACCTTC
clone_size: NA
j_call: TRBJ1-2
d_call: NA
v_call: TRBV27

cdr3_aa: CASSLEDNEQFF
cdr3_nt: TGTGCCAGCAGCTTAGAAGACAATGAGCAGTTCTTC
clone_size: NA
j_call: TRBJ2-1
d_call: NA
v_call: TRBV11-3